This T cell receptor (beta chain) comes out of a study of T cells in Graves' hyperthyroidism and ophthalmopathy (dated by TCRdb to between 2017 and 2020). Some background on the complete study: Peripheral blood was sampled at the time of initial diagnosis, prior to any treatment. An independent validation cohort of 18 to 20 hyperthyroidism patients and about 15 patients who later progressed to ophthalmopathy tested prospective prediction of ophthalmopathy. To identify TCR V-J signatures that set the groups apart, the researchers used a discovery cohort of 95 to 100 patients, made up of roughly 40 with Graves' ophthalmopathy and 55 to 65 with stable Graves' hyperthyroidism. After sampling, hyperthyroidism patients received methimazole starting at 30 mg daily, and ophthalmopathy patients received high-dose intravenous methylprednisolone. TCR Vbeta CDR3 sequencing of some 140 peripheral blood samples (roughly 43 ophthalmopathy, about 74 hyperthyroidism and 17 progressor patients) is reported in the paper. The approximately 90 discovery patients were randomly split 7:3 into training and test sets. Thyroid tissue and blood T-cell repertoires from six or seven Graves' hyperthyroidism patients were also compared in the study. General findings and caveats noted by the study authors: Blood samples also contained most of the expanded thyroid clonotypes (frequency above 0.001), which suggests that blood repertoires may reflect thyroid immune responses. During validation, the model predicted progression to ophthalmopathy a median of about 5.9 months ahead of onset, with almost 71% sensitivity and 72.22% specificity. In cross-validation, a model built on a 13 V-J signature told ophthalmopathy apart from stable hyperthyroidism with approximately 90% sensitivity and about 81% specificity, and in testing the same model reached 80%/75%. No statistical method was used to set the sample size in advance, and investigators knew the group allocation.

Graves' hyperthyroidism was defined as stable when no progression to ophthalmopathy occurred over 18 months of follow-up. Hyperthyroidism patients were aged 18 to 65 years and newly diagnosed, with disease duration of less than 2 months. Patients with uncontrolled infections, other autoimmune diseases, pregnancy or lactation were excluded. Clinical symptoms, serum thyroxine and TRAb, thyroid ultrasound, and orbital computed tomography formed the basis for the diagnoses. Ficoll-Paque density gradient centrifugation was used to isolate PBMCs from around 10 ml of fresh peripheral blood. Total RNA was extracted using Trizol reagent, and RNA quality was assessed on an Agilent 2100 Bioanalyzer. The TCR beta CDR3 regions were amplified from the RNA transcripts. The first round of RT-PCR for the TCR CDR3 was performed with the HTBI primer set and the Qiagen OneStep RT-PCR kit. The libraries were constructed in a second round of multiplex PCR and then size-selected and purified. The libraries were sequenced on an Illumina HiSeq2000 using paired-end 100 bp reads. As for how the authors treated the data: SOAPnuke was used to process the raw data, throwing out any read that contained adapters or uncalled bases, had a mean Phred below 15, or lacked an exact constant-primer or identifier match. COPE v1.2.5 was used to merge the high-quality paired reads, and each unique nucleotide sequence was defined as a clonotype. MiTCR v1.1 was used to align the clonotypes against IMGT TRBV, TRBD and TRBJ reference segments. The analysis included only V-J combinations with a frequency above 0.0001, which together covered approximately 99% of the repertoires. The TCS score was defined as the ratio of F50 (clonal expansion) to E x V (chaos), calculated using BLOSUM62-based TCRdist between CDR3 peptides within each V-J. Welch's t-statistics and random forest reduced roughly 500 V-J features to 13, which were used in a naive Bayes classifier (R e1071). In-frame beta chains were kept once TCRdb had trimmed the public reads at Q25 with fastp and called clones with MiXCR. CDR3 protein duplicates are merged, each entry listing the most common genes and DNA. TCRdb, not the authors, supplied the V and J calls. The sample data list hundreds of thousands of distinct CDR3 sequences, and around 16% of these were observed just once. Around 7.3% of the sample rests with the top ten.

For this clonotype: Its antigen specificity is not known. Per-base quality was not reported, and no clone a single base away is much larger than it.

V trim: 7 bases; J trim: 5 bases; unmatched bases: 2. The CDR3 measures 12 amino acids from cysteine to phenylalanine. Solely the CDR3 DNA is kept, with 36 bases framed from the first base. Based on the germline V gene (reference sequence), the CDR1 and CDR2 sequences are LNHDA and SQIVND. The chain links TRBV19 with TRBJ2-5; 9 central bases correspond to TRBD2. This TCR was sampled from a woman between 18 and 30 years old with Graves' hyperthyroidism. Input material: blood. Here is the DNA: TGTGCCAGTAAAAGCGGGGGGGAGACCCAGTACTTC. It encodes CASKSGGETQYF.